In its sample, the clone carrying this TCR beta chain was seen once. Its antigen is currently unknown. This entry belongs to a study of STAT5B mutations in CD4+ large granular lymphocyte leukemia. Study-level background: Anti-CD4 microbead selection came after CD8+ cell depletion in cryopreserved samples.

General study results and limits: 25% of private leukemic clonotypes occurred rarely in other patients' non-leukemic repertoires.

Germline V gives CDR1 DFQATT, CDR2 SNEGSKA (reference sequence). CDR3 length equals 10 residues. Trimming removed 1 base at V and 5 bases at J, with 2 bases between. Depending on availability, patient cells were bead-separated fractions or unselected PBMC. The assay was run at survey level. Sequenced by immunoSEQ multiplex PCR; TCRdb stores in-frame clones only, minus some. The sample has fewer than 5,000 clones, about 86% seen once. The rearrangement uses TRBV20-1 and TRBJ2-5; no reliable D call. The clonotype comes from a man aged 40-49 years with CD4+ T-cell large granular lymphocyte leukemia. Source material: PBMCs. The chain's CDR3 is CSARVETQYF. CDR3 coding DNA: TGCAGTGCTAGAGTTGAGACCCAGTACTTC.